This T cell receptor (beta chain) was sequenced during a study of beta chain features in type 1 diabetes. General study results and limits: In every one of the four CD4+ subsets, TCRB CDR3s were moderately but significantly shorter in Type 1 diabetes patients.

Isolated RNA was reverse transcribed in full, so expressed TCRB transcripts were sequenced. The repertoire was sequenced with immunoSEQ multiplex PCR; TCRdb's copy has only in-frame clones and lacks some. This table has around 250,000 clones, approximately 13% appearing once. This clone appeared a few times. Its antigen remains unknown. Sequenced input: naive CD4+ T cells from blood. The sequence was obtained from a man under 40 with type 1 diabetes.

The CDR3 nucleotides read TGTGCCAGCTCATGGGACACGCGCGGAGAGCAGTACTTC. This encodes CASSWDTRGEQYF. The rearrangement uses TRBV18 and TRBJ2-7, with a tentative D call TRBD1 (6 bases). Trimming pared 5 bases from V and 7 bases from J, leaving 15 bases between. The germline gives CDR1 KGHSH, CDR2 LQKENI. This CDR3 has 13 residues.